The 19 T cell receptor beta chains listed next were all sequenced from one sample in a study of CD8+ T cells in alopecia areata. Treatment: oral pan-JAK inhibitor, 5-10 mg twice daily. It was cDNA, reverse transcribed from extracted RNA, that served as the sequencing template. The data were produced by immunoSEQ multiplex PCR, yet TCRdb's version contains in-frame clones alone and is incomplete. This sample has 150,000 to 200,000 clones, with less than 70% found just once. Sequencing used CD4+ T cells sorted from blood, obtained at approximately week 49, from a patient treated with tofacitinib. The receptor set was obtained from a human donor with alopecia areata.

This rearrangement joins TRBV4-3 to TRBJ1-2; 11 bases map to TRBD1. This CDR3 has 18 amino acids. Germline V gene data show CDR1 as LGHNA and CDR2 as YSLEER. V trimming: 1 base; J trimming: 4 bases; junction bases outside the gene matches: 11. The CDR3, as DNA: TGCGCCAGCAGCCAAGGAACGACGGGACAGGGGGTTACCTATGGCTACACCTTC. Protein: CASSQGTTGQGVTYGYTF.

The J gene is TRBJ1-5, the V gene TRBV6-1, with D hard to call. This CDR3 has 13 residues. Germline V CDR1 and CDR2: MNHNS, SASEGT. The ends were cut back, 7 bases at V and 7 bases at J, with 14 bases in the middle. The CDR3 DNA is TGTGCCAGCACCCTCGGGGTGTCCCAGCCCCAGCATTTT. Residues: CASTLGVSQPQHF.

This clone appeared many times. The CDR3 DNA follows: TGTGCCAGCAGTGAAGCGCCCCCTCCCACCGGGGAGCTGTTTTTT. Translation gives CASSEAPPPTGELFF. The chain uses TRBV2 and TRBJ2-2, with D hard to call. Germline V lookup: CDR1 SNHLY, CDR2 FYNNEI. V was shortened by 0 bases and J by 4 bases, with 9 bases between the two germline ends. The CDR3 loop spans 15 amino acids.

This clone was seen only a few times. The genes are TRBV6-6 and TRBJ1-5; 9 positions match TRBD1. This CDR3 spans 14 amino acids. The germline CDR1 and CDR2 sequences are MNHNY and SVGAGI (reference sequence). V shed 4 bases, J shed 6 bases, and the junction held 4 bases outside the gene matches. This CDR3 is CASSSGTGSQPQHF. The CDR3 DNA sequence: TGTGCCAGCAGTTCCGGGACAGGGAGTCAGCCCCAGCATTTT.

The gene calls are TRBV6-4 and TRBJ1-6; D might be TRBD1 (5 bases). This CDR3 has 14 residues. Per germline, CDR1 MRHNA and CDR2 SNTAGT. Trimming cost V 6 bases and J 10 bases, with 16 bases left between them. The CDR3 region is CASREGIGSSPLHF. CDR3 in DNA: TGTGCCAGCAGGGAGGGGATAGGAAGCTCACCCCTCCACTTT.

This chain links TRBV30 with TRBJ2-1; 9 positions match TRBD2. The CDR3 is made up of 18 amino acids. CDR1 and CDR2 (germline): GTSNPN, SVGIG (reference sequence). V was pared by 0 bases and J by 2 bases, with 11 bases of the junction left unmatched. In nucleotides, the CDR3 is TGTGCCTGGAGTGTACCTCCGGGACTAGCAATCCCCTACAATGAGCAGTTCTTC. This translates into CAWSVPPGLAIPYNEQFF.

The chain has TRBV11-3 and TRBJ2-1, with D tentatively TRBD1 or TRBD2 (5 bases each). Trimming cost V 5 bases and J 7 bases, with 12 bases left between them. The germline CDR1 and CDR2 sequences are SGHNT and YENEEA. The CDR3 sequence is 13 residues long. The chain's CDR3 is CASSPGTLNEQFF. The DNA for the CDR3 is TGTGCCAGCAGCCCCGGGACGCTAAATGAGCAGTTCTTC.

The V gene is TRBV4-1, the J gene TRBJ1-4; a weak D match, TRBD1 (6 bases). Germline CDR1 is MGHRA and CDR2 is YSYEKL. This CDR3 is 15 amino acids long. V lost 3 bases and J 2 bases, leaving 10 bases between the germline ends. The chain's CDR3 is CASSHPGATNEKLFF. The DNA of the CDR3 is TGCGCCAGCAGCCACCCGGGGGCGACTAATGAAAAACTGTTTTTT.

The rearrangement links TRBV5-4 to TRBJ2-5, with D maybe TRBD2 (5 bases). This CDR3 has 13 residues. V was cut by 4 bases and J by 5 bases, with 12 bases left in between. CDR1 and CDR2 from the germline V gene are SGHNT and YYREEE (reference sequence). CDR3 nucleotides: TGTGCCAGCAGCCTCCCTAGCCAGGAGACCCAGTACTTC. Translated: CASSLPSQETQYF.

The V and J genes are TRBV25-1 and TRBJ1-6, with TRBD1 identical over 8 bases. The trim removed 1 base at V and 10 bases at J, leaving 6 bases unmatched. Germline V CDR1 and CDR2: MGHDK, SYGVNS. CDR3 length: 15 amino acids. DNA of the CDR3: TGTGCCAGCAGTGAATCGACAGGGGTACAATCACCCCTCCACTTT. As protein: CASSESTGVQSPLHF.

The CDR3 loop reads CASSFPDTQYF. The CDR3 bases are TGTGCCAGCAGCTTTCCGGATACGCAGTATTTT. This rearrangement joins TRBV7-9 to TRBJ2-3, with unresolved D. This CDR3 has 11 amino acids. The V and J ends lost 3 bases and 6 bases respectively, with 4 bases between them. Germline CDR1 is SEHNR and CDR2 is FQNEAQ (reference sequence).

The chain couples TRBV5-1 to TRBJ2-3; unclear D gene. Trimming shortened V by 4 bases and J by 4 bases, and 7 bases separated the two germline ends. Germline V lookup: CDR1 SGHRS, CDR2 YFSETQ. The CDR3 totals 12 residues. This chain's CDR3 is CASSHSADTQYF. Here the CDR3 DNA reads TGCGCCAGCAGCCACTCGGCAGATACGCAGTATTTT.

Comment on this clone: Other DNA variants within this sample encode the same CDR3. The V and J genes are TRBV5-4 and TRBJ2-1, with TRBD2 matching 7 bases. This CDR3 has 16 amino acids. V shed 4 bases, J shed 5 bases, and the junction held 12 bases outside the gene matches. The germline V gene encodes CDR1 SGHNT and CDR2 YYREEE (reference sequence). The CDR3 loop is CASSRSLGGKNNEQFF. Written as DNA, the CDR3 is TGTGCCAGCAGCCGGTCCCTGGGGGGGAAAAACAATGAGCAGTTCTTC.

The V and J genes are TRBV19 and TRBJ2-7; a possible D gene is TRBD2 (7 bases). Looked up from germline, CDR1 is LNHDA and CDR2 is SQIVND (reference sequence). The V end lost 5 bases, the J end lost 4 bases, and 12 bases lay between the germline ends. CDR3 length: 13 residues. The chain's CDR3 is CASSQRDKYEQYF. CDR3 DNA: TGTGCCAGTAGTCAGCGGGACAAATACGAGCAGTACTTC.

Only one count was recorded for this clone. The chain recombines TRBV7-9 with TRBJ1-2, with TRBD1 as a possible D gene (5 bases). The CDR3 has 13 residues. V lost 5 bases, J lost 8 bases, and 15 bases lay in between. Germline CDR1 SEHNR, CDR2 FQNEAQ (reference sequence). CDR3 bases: TGTGCCAGCAGCCCACTAGCGGGGCCCGGCTACACCTTC. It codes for CASSPLAGPGYTF.

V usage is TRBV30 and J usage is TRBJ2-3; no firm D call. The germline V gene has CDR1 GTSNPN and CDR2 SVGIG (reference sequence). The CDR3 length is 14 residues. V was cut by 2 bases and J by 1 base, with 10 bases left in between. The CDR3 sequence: CAWSQPTGTDTQYF. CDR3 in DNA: TGTGCCTGGAGTCAACCGACTGGCACAGATACGCAGTATTTT.

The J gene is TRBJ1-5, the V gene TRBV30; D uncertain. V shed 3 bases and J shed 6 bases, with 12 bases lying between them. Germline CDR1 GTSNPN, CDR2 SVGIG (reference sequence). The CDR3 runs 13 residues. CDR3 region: CAWRGGEFQPQHF. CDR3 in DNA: TGTGCCTGGAGAGGCGGGGAATTTCAGCCCCAGCATTTT.

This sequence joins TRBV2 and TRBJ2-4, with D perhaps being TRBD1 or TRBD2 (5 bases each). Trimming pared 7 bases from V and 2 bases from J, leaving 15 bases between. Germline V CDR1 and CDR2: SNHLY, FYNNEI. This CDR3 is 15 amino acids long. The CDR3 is CASKATWGTKNIQYF. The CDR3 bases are TGTGCCAGCAAAGCCACGTGGGGGACCAAAAACATTCAGTACTTC.

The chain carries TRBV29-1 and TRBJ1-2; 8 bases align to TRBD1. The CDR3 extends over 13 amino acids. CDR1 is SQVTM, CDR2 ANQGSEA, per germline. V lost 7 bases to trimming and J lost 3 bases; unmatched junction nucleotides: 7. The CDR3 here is CSAGQGVDYGYTF. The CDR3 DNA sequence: TGCAGCGCTGGACAGGGAGTTGACTATGGCTACACCTTC.